The clone carrying this TCR beta chain has just one count. Mismatch with germline at one junction end may stem from a read error. The germline V gene has CDR1 SGHVS and CDR2 FQNEAQ. There are 12 residues in the CDR3. TCRdb passed the 5' RACE reads through MiXCR, listing each CDR3 protein once. The sample lists a few hundred thousand distinct CDR3 sequences, about 8.9% occurring once. The data were taken from a study of identical twins. This sample also appeared in a second study, on yellow fever vaccine responses in identical twins. This second report adds: Among the twins, the vaccine T cell response reportedly seemed partly convergent and partly personalized.

Sequenced material: memory (CD45RO+) T cells sorted from blood. The clonotype comes from a woman between 18 and 30 years old in good health. The chain links TRBV7-8 to TRBJ1-6; no firm D call. The CDR3 sequence: CASNLAASPLHF. CDR3 sequence (DNA): TGTGCCAGCAACTTAGCGGCTTCACCCCTCCACTTT.